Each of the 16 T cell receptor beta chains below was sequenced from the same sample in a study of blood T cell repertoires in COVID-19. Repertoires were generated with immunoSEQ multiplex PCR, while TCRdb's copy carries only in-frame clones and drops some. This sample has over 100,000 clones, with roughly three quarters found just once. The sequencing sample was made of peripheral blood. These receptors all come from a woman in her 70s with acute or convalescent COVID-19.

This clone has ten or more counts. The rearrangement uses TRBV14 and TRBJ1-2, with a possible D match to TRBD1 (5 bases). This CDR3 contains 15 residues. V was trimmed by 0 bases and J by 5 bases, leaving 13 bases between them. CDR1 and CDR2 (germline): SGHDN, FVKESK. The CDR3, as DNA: TGTGCCAGCAGCCAAGATTTGGGGGGAAGTTATGGCTACACCTTC. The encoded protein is CASSQDLGGSYGYTF.

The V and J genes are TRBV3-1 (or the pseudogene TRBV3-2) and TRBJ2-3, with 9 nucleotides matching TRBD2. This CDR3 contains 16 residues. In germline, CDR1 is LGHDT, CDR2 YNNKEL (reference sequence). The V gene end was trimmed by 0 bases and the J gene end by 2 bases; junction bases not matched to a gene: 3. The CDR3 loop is CASSQDLAGNTDTQYF. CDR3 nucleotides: TGTGCCAGCAGCCAAGATCTAGCGGGGAACACAGATACGCAGTATTTT.

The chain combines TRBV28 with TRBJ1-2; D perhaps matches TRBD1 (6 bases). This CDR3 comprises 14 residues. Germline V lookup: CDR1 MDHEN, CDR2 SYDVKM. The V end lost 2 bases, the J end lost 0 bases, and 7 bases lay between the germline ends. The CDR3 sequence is CASSLQGSNYGYTF. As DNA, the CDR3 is TGTGCCAGCAGTTTACAGGGGTCTAACTATGGCTACACCTTC.

For the CDR3, the DNA is TGTGCCAGCAGCGTCAGGGGGCTGAGTGAAAAACTGTTTTTT. It codes for CASSVRGLSEKLFF. This chain uses TRBV7-9 with TRBJ1-4, with 8 positions matching TRBD1. Germline V CDR1 and CDR2: SEHNR, FQNEAQ (reference sequence). The CDR3 contains 14 residues. With V trimmed by 5 bases and J by 7 bases, 6 bases remained unmatched.

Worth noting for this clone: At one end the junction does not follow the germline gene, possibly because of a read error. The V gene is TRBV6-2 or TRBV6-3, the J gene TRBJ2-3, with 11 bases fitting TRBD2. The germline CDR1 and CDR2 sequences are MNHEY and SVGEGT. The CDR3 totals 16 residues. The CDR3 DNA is TGTGCCAGCGGTTACCCGGGACTAGCGGCGGAGGATACGCAGTATTTT. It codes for CASGYPGLAAEDTQYF.

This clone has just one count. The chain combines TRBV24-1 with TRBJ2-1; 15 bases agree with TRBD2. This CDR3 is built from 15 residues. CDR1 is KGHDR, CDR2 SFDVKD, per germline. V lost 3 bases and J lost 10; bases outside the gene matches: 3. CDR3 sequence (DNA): TGTGCCACCAGTGATCCCGGGACTAGCGGGAGGGAGCAGTTCTTC. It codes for CATSDPGTSGREQFF.

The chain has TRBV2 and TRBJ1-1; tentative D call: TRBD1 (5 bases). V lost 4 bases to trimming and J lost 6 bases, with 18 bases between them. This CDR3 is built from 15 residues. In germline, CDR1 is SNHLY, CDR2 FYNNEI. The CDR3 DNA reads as TGTGCCAGCAGTGTTCAGACAGACCTTTTACCTGAAGCTTTCTTT. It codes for CASSVQTDLLPEAFF.

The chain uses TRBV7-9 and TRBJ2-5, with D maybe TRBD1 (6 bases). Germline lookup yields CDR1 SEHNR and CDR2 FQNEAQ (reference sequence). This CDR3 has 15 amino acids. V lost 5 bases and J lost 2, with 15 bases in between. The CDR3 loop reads CASSILQGLQETQYF. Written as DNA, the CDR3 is TGTGCCAGCAGCATATTACAGGGTTTACAAGAGACCCAGTACTTC.

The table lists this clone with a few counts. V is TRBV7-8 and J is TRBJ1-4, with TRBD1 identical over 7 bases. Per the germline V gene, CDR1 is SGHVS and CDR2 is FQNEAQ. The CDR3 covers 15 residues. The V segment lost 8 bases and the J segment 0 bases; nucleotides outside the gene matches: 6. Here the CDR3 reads CASGKGQATNEKLFF. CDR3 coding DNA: TGTGCCAGCGGCAAAGGACAGGCAACTAATGAAAAACTGTTTTTT.

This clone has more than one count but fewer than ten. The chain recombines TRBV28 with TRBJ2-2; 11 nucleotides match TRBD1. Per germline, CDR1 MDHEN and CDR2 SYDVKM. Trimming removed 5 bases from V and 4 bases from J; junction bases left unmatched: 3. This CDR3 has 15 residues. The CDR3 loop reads CASSLGTGGTGELFF. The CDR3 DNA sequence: TGTGCCAGCAGTCTTGGGACAGGGGGCACCGGGGAGCTGTTTTTT.

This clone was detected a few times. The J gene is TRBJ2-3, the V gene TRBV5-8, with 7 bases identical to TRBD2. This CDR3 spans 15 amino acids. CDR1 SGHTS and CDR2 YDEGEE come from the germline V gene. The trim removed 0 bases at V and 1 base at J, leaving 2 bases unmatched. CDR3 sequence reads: CASSLGGSGTDTQYF. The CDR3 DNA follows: TGTGCCAGCAGCTTGGGCGGGAGTGGCACAGATACGCAGTATTTT.

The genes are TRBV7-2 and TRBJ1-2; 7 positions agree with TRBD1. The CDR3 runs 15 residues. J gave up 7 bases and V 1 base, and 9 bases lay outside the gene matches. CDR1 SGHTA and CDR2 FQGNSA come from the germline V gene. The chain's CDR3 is CASSLDPTGAFGYTF. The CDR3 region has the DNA TGTGCCAGCAGCTTAGACCCTACAGGGGCTTTTGGCTACACCTTC.

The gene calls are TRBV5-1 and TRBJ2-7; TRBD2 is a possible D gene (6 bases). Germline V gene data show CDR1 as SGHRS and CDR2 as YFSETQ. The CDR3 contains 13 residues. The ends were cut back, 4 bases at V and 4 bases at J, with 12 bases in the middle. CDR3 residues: CASSPGLKYEQYF. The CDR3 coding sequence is TGCGCCAGCAGCCCGGGACTTAAATACGAGCAGTACTTC.

CDR3 sequence: CASSGRETQYF. DNA of the CDR3: TGTGCCAGCAGTGGGAGAGAGACCCAGTACTTC. The rearrangement links TRBV25-1 to TRBJ2-5; D gene uncertain. The CDR3 covers 11 residues. Trimming removed 4 bases from V and 4 bases from J, with 4 bases in between. Germline V gene sequence: CDR1 MGHDK, CDR2 SYGVNS.

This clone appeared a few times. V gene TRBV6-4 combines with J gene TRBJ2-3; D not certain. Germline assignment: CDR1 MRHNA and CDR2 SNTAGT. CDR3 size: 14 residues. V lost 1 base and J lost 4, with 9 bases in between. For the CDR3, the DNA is TGTGCCAGCAGTGACTTGGCCTCCCCAGATACGCAGTATTTT. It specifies CASSDLASPDTQYF.

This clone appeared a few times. The CDR3: CATSPSGGTDTQYF. In DNA form, the CDR3 reads TGTGCCACCAGTCCTAGCGGGGGTACAGATACGCAGTATTTT. The rearrangement uses TRBV24-1 and TRBJ2-3, with 10 bases lining up with TRBD2. This CDR3 contains 14 residues. CDR1 and CDR2 from the germline V gene are KGHDR and SFDVKD. The V segment lost 6 bases and the J segment 3 bases; nucleotides outside the gene matches: 2.